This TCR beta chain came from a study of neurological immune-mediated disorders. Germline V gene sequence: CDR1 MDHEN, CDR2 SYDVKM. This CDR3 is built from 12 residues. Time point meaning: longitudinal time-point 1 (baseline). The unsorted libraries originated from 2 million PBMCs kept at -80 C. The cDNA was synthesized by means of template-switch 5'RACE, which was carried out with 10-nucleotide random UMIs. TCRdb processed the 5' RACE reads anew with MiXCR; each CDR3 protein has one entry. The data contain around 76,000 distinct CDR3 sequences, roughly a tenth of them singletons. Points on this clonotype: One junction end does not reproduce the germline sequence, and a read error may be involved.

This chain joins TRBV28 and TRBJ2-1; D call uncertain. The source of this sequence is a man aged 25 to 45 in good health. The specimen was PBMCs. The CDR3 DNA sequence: TGTGCCAGCATTTTATGGTGTAATGAGCAGTTCTTC. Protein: CASILWCNEQFF.